This T cell receptor (beta chain) stems from a study of T cell clonality in common variable immunodeficiency. The CDR3 sequence is 15 residues long. With 5 bases removed from V and 1 base from J, the gap between germline ends came to 15 bases. Looked up from germline, CDR1 is SGHRS and CDR2 is YFSETQ. This clone was counted at least ten times. Read coverage stops 3 residues before the CDR3 terminus; the germline J gene supplies the remainder. Only in-frame clones appear in the TCRdb table, and some are missing; sequencing was by immunoSEQ multiplex PCR. The data show some 60,000 clones, with none appearing a single time. Heparinized whole blood, roughly 4.5 to 8 ml, came from each donor.

The sequenced material came from peripheral blood mononuclear cells. The chain couples TRBV5-1 to TRBJ2-5; D gene ambiguous. This clonotype originated in a person aged 18 to 69 in good health. Incomplete CDR3 DNA: TGCGCCAGCAGTTTCTTCGCGGAGCCCCAAGAGACC. It encodes CASSFFAEPQET. The entire CDR3 protein reads CASSFFAEPQETQYF.